This T cell receptor beta chain derives from a study of T cell responses to AZD1222 COVID-19 vaccine. About the research overall: Both about-4-week and about-12-week second-dose recipients were combined.

CDR1 is GTSNPN and CDR2 is SVGIG in the germline V gene (reference sequence). CDR3 length equals 13 residues. Trimming took 3 bases from V and 10 from J, leaving 13 bases between them. Profiled with immunoSEQ multiplex PCR; TCRdb holds only in-frame clones, not every one. The sample carries approximately 170,000 clones, 85% to 95% recorded once. Material: peripheral blood, obtained on day 0 of AZD1222 vaccination. The chain links TRBV30 to TRBJ1-6; weak D call: TRBD1 (6 bases). The sequence derives from an adult in good health. The CDR3 sequence is CAWRGKGESPLHF. The CDR3 DNA sequence: TGTGCCTGGAGGGGCAAGGGGGAATCACCCCTCCACTTT.